These T cell receptor beta chains were read from a single sample in a study of blood T cell repertoires in COVID-19. Method: immunoSEQ multiplex PCR; TCRdb's copy keeps in-frame clones and lacks some. Of over 200,000 clones listed, about four fifths were seen once; the top ten hold 4.4%. The specimen sequenced was peripheral blood. The receptors were sampled from a man aged 50 to 60 with active or convalescent COVID-19. The CDR3 runs from the conserved cysteine through the conserved F or W. D genes are given only for firm matches. For some rows the clone size is stated as once, few or many, or as a class when expanded; others skip it.

d_gene,v_gene,j_gene,abundance,CDR3nt,CDR3aa
-,TRBV11-3,TRBJ1-1,-,TGTGCCAGCAGCTTAGAACTCGGCACTGAAGCTTTCTTT,CASSLELGTEAFF
-,TRBV4-3,TRBJ2-1,-,TGCGCCAGCAGCCCGAACGACAACTACAATGAGCAGTTCTTC,CASSPNDNYNEQFF
-,TRBV6-1,TRBJ1-2,-,TGTGCCAGCAGTGAAGCCCTGAACAGGGTGTTAAACTATGGCTACACCTTC,CASSEALNRVLNYGYTF
-,TRBV6-6,TRBJ2-1,-,TGTGCCAGCATCCAGGACAATGAGCAGTTCTTC,CASIQDNEQFF
TRBD1,TRBV7-9,TRBJ2-2,-,TGTGCCAGCAGCCACAGGGGAGATACCGGGGAGCTGTTTTTT,CASSHRGDTGELFF
TRBD1,TRBV12-3/TRBV12-4,TRBJ2-1,once,TGTGCCAGCAGAGACAGGGGGGAGAATGAGCAGTTCTTC,CASRDRGENEQFF
-,TRBV20-1,TRBJ2-3,-,TGCAGTGCGCGAACAGATACGCAGTATTTT,CSARTDTQYF
-,TRBV4-1,TRBJ1-2,-,TGCGCCAGCAGCCAAGTGCCAGGGAATGGCTACACCTTC,CASSQVPGNGYTF
TRBD2,TRBV11-2,TRBJ2-7,-,TGTGCCAGCAGACTAGCGGCTAGCGGGGGATACGAGCAGTACTTC,CASRLAASGGYEQYF
-,TRBV6-5,TRBJ2-5,many,TGTGCCAGCAGAGAGCCCTCAATGTACCAAGAGACCCAGTACTTC,CASREPSMYQETQYF
-,TRBV28,TRBJ2-7,once,TGTGCCAGCAGTTTACCTAGCCCTTCGAGGGAGCAGTACTTC,CASSLPSPSREQYF
TRBD1,TRBV2,TRBJ1-4,-,TGTGCCAGCAGTCCAGGGGGCGCAGGAGTTACTAATGAAAAACTGTTTTTT,CASSPGGAGVTNEKLFF
TRBD1,TRBV5-1,TRBJ2-7,-,TGCGCCAGCAGCTCCGCCCTAGGACAGGCTAGCTACGAGCAGTACTTC,CASSSALGQASYEQYF
TRBD1,TRBV5-4,TRBJ1-6,-,TGTGCCAGCAGCCCCGGGACAGGGAATTCACCCCTCCACTTT,CASSPGTGNSPLHF
TRBD2,TRBV9,TRBJ2-7,-,TGTGCCAGCAGCCCCTCCGGGACTAGTGGTTACGAGCAGTACTTC,CASSPSGTSGYEQYF
TRBD2,TRBV5-1,TRBJ2-1,-,TGCGCCAGCAGCTTGCAGCGGGGGGGCCGCGATGAGCAGTTCTTC,CASSLQRGGRDEQFF
-,TRBV19,TRBJ1-6,once,TGTGCCAGTAGTACTGACAGCTTCCGCTCCTATAATTCACCCCTCCACTTT,CASSTDSFRSYNSPLHF
TRBD1,TRBV9,TRBJ2-2,-,TGTGCCAGCAGCGTCCAGGGGGCGAACACCGGGGAGCTGTTTTTT,CASSVQGANTGELFF
TRBD1,TRBV7-2,TRBJ1-5,few,TGTGCCAGCAGCTACGAACGGGACAGCTATCAGCCCCAGCATTTT,CASSYERDSYQPQHF
-,TRBV7-2,TRBJ1-2,-,TGTGCCAGCAGCTTAGTAGAGAACTATGGCTACACCTTC,CASSLVENYGYTF
TRBD1,TRBV11-2,TRBJ1-1,few,TGTGCCAGCAGCTTCAGACAGGGCTTTGAAGCTTTCTTT,CASSFRQGFEAFF
-,TRBV6-6,TRBJ1-1,-,TGTGCCAGCAGCCTGGGCCTGAACACTGAAGCTTTCTTT,CASSLGLNTEAFF
TRBD1,TRBV3-1/TRBV3-2,TRBJ1-1,-,TGTGCCAGCAGCTTTGAAGCTGAAGGGACAGATATGAACACTGAAGCTTTCTTT,CASSFEAEGTDMNTEAFF
-,TRBV6-4,TRBJ1-2,once,TGTGCCAGCAGTGAAATGGCAGGGGATGGCTACACCTTC,CASSEMAGDGYTF